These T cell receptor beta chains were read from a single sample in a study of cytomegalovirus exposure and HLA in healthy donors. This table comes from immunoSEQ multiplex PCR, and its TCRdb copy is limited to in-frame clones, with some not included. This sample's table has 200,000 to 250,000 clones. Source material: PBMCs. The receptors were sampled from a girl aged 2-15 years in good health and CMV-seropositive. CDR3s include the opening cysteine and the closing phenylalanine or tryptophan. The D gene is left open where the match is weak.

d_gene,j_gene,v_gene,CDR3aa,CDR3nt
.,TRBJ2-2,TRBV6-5,CARTGELFF,TGTGCCAGAACTGGGGAGCTGTTTTTT
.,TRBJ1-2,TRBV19,CASHPTLGRYGYTF,TGTGCCTCCCACCCGACGCTAGGGAGGTATGGCTACACCTTC
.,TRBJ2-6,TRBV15,CATSRDYATLDSGANVLTF,TGTGCCACCAGCAGAGATTACGCGACATTGGACTCTGGGGCCAACGTCCTGACTTTC
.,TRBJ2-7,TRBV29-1,CSVESVGQNYEQYF,TGCAGCGTTGAATCGGTGGGACAAAATTACGAGCAGTACTTC
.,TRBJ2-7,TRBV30,CAWRSTRTARYEQYF,TGTGCCTGGAGGTCTACAAGGACAGCGAGATACGAGCAGTACTTC
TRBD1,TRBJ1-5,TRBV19,CASKGQGINQPQHF,TGTGCCAGTAAAGGACAGGGGATCAATCAGCCCCAGCATTTT
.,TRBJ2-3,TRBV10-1,CASSERGALGTDTQYF,TGCGCCAGCAGTGAACGGGGGGCTTTAGGGACAGATACGCAGTATTTT
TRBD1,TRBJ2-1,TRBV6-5,CASSYSATGGFYEQLF,TGTGCCAGCAGTTATTCTGCGACAGGGGGTTTCTATGAGCAGCTCTTC
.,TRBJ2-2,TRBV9,CASSVGLKNTGELFF,TGTGCCAGCAGCGTAGGACTAAAGAACACCGGGGAGCTGTTTTTT
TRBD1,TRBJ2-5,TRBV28,CASRFGQARQETQYF,TGTGCCAGCAGATTCGGACAGGCTCGACAAGAGACCCAGTACTTC
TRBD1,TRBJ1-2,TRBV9,CASSVAPGQLRYGYTF,TGTGCCAGCAGCGTAGCCCCGGGACAGCTAAGGTATGGCTACACCTTC